These 7 T cell receptor beta chains share one sample of origin, sequenced in a study of spatial heterogeneity in lung cancer. Via MiXCR, TCRdb re-called the 5' RACE reads, giving one row per CDR3 protein. The sample has about 8,000 distinct CDR3 sequences; 9.7% are singletons. Documented time point: sample taken at primary tumor resection. The starting material was normal lung tissue next to the tumor, obtained at surgery. Receptor source: a male donor with early-stage non-small cell lung cancer.

This clonotype has ten or more counts. The chain recombines TRBV2 with TRBJ2-7; no clear D. This CDR3 contains 11 residues. Trimming stripped 5 bases from V and 6 bases from J, with 8 bases between. CDR1 is SNHLY and CDR2 is FYNNEI in the germline V gene. The CDR3 reads CASSSRGEQYF. As DNA, the CDR3 is TGTGCCAGCAGTTCTCGAGGCGAGCAGTACTTC.

This clonotype was counted ten times or more. Relative to the germline gene, one junction end is altered; a read error may explain this. The chain carries TRBV7-7 and TRBJ2-7; 9 bases line up with TRBD2. Germline-derived CDR1 and CDR2 are SSHAT and FNYEAQ (reference sequence). This CDR3 is built from 14 residues. CDR3 DNA sequence: TGTGCTAGCAGCTTGGCGGGAGGGCACTACGAGCAGTACTTC. This translates into CASSLAGGHYEQYF.

This clonotype was found many times. The chain links TRBV3-1 to TRBJ2-3; 16 bases align to TRBD2. Germline CDR1 LGHDT, CDR2 YNNKEL (reference sequence). V shed 4 bases, J shed 5 bases, and the junction held 6 bases outside the gene matches. The CDR3 contains 17 residues. CDR3 residues: CASSPGTSGGAGDTQYF. CDR3 bases: TGTGCCAGCAGCCCCGGGACTAGCGGGGGGGCGGGAGATACGCAGTATTTT.

This clonotype was seen at least ten times. V usage is TRBV7-2 and J usage is TRBJ2-3; 9 bases are shared with TRBD1. The junction had 8 bases not matched to a gene; V was cut back by 5 bases and J by 5 bases. From germline, CDR1 is SGHTA and CDR2 FQGNSA. The CDR3 contains 15 residues. The CDR3 DNA follows: TGTGCCAGCAGCCTCAACAGGGGGCTTGGAGATACGCAGTATTTT. It yields the protein CASSLNRGLGDTQYF.

This clonotype was counted at least ten times. This chain joins TRBV4-2 and TRBJ1-5; D unresolved. This CDR3 comprises 15 residues. Trimming shortened V by 3 bases and J by 0 bases, and 9 bases separated the two germline ends. Per germline, CDR1 LGHNA and CDR2 YNFKEQ. The CDR3 reads CASSHVGDSNQPQHF. In DNA form, the CDR3 reads TGTGCCAGCAGCCACGTTGGAGATAGCAATCAGCCCCAGCATTTT.

This clonotype was observed at least ten times. V usage is TRBV6-2 or TRBV6-3 and J usage is TRBJ1-5; TRBD1 agrees at 10 bases. Germline assignment: CDR1 MNHEY and CDR2 SVGEGT. The length of the CDR3 is 15 residues. V lost 7 bases, J lost 7 bases, and 10 bases stayed unmatched. Here the CDR3 reads CASTETGGARQPQHF. For the CDR3, the DNA is TGTGCCAGCACAGAGACAGGGGGCGCGAGGCAGCCCCAGCATTTT.

This clonotype was observed at least ten times. The CDR3 DNA reads as TGCGCCAGCAGCCCAGACCCGGGACAGGGGACTGCTAGCACAGATACGCAGTATTTT. As protein: CASSPDPGQGTASTDTQYF. The J gene is TRBJ2-3, the V gene TRBV4-1, with 10 bases fitting TRBD1. Germline CDR1 reads MGHRA; CDR2 reads YSYEKL. V dropped 4 bases and J dropped 0; count of bases not matched to a gene: 13. The CDR3 runs to 19 residues.